This TCR beta chain is from a study of blood T cells in healthy people across ages. Study at large: Per two T cells, template switching captured roughly one barcoded beta molecule.

Remarks on this clonotype: Antigen specificity is unknown. A much larger clone lies one base from this, so it may be a read error.

V lost 4 bases and J lost 7, with 20 bases in between. Germline V lookup: CDR1 MNHNY, CDR2 SVGAGI (reference sequence). The CDR3 has 15 amino acids. Study observations and caveats: Per million T cells, TCR beta diversity dropped about linearly as age rose. Higher diversity, along with more naive CD4+ cells, distinguished long-lived donors from aged donors.

Next came a second PCR, run for about 6 to 12 cycles, which used a sample-barcoded 5' primer along with a J-beta primer mix. Each of the cDNA molecules was tagged by a template-switch adaptor with 12 random nucleotides. In TCRdb, the 5' RACE reads were re-called with MiXCR into one record per CDR3 protein. The sample comprises 650,000 to 1,000,000 distinct CDR3 sequences, roughly 34% of which are singletons, and 10% to 15% rests with the top ten. Sequencing was performed on blood. The TCR originated in a man aged 18 to 30 in good health. The V gene is TRBV6-6, the J gene TRBJ2-7, with TRBD2 as a possible D gene (5 bases). CDR3 sequence: CASSSAASSYNEQYF. In nucleotides, the CDR3 is TGTGCCAGCAGTTCTGCGGCTAGCTCCTACAATGAGCAGTACTTC.